One and the same sample provided the 15 T cell receptor beta chains below, sequenced in a study of blood T cell repertoires in COVID-19. Assay used: immunoSEQ multiplex PCR; TCRdb lists only in-frame clones, some missing. The sample holds under 150,000 clones; more than 70% are singletons and the top ten take 2.3%. Sequencing was done on a sample of peripheral blood. Receptors originate from a human donor in a cohort sampled during active COVID-19.

V gene TRBV9 combines with J gene TRBJ2-1, with a possible D match to TRBD2 (5 bases). Trimming cost V 0 bases and J 0 bases, with 13 bases left between them. Germline CDR1 and CDR2: SGDLS and YYNGEE. CDR3 length: 17 amino acids. The CDR3 spells CASSVDGLLSSYNEQFF. DNA for the CDR3: TGTGCCAGCAGCGTAGATGGACTCTTGAGCTCCTACAATGAGCAGTTCTTC.

The chain is built from TRBV7-2 and TRBJ1-6; D is unclear. Deletions cut 4 bases from V and 8 bases from J, with 9 bases between. The germline V gene encodes CDR1 SGHTA and CDR2 FQGNSA. The CDR3 runs 13 residues. For the CDR3, the DNA is TGTGCCAGCAGCTCGACGCGGGATTCACCCCTCCACTTT. Protein: CASSSTRDSPLHF.

Here the CDR3 DNA reads TGTGCCAGCAGCTCGTACACCTACGAGCAGTACTTC. Protein: CASSSYTYEQYF. The gene calls are TRBV5-6 and TRBJ2-7; no clear D gene. The V gene lost 3 bases and the J gene lost 2 bases, with 6 bases spanning the gap. This CDR3 is built from 12 residues. Germline CDR1 and CDR2: SGHDT and YYEEEE.

This rearrangement joins TRBV4-2 to TRBJ2-5; the match to TRBD2 covers 15 bases. Germline V gene sequence: CDR1 LGHNA, CDR2 YNFKEQ. V was pared by 1 base and J by 1 base, with 19 bases of the junction left unmatched. The CDR3 is 23 amino acids. CDR3 nucleotide sequence: TGTGCCAGCAGCCAAGTTCTCGTGGGGACTAGCGGGAGGAGACGTCCGGTCCAAGAGACCCAGTACTTC. This encodes CASSQVLVGTSGRRRPVQETQYF.

The rearrangement uses TRBV5-5 and TRBJ2-7; TRBD1 is a possible D gene (6 bases). V lost 2 bases and J lost 0, with 9 bases in between. The CDR3 runs 14 residues. Germline-derived CDR1 and CDR2 are SGHKS and YYEKEE (reference sequence). CDR3 region: CASSFGQSSYEQYF. CDR3 bases: TGTGCCAGCAGCTTCGGACAGAGCTCCTACGAGCAGTACTTC. Supplemented by reference TRBV5-5 and TRBJ2-7, the full variable domain reads DAGVTQSPTHLIKTRGQQVTLRCSPISGHKSVSWYQQVLGQGPQFIFQYYEKEERGRGNFPDRFSARQFPNYSSELNVNALLLGDSALYLCASSFGQSSYEQYFGPGTRLTVT.

This chain uses TRBV7-6 with TRBJ1-1; D is unresolved. CDR1 is SGHVS and CDR2 is FNYEAQ in the germline V gene. CDR3 length: 14 amino acids. V shed 2 bases and J shed 0 bases, with 7 bases lying between them. CDR3: CASSLRSLNTEAFF. In DNA, the CDR3 is TGTGCCAGCAGCTTACGGTCCTTGAACACTGAAGCTTTCTTT.

The J gene is TRBJ1-5, the V gene TRBV5-1; no clear D. The germline gives CDR1 SGHRS, CDR2 YFSETQ. The CDR3 loop spans 14 amino acids. Trimming pared 2 bases from V and 7 bases from J, leaving 13 bases between. CDR3 bases: TGCGCCAGCAGCTTTGGATCGGGGAACCAGCCCCAGCATTTT. It codes for CASSFGSGNQPQHF. The variable domain in full, completed from reference TRBV5-1 and TRBJ1-5, reads KAGVTQTPRYLIKTRGQQVTLSCSPISGHRSVSWYQQTPGQGLQFLFEYFSETQRNKGNFPGRFSGRQFSNSRSEMNVSTLELGDSALYLCASSFGSGNQPQHFGDGTRLSIL.

This clone was counted ten times or more. This sequence joins TRBV4-3 and TRBJ2-5; D not resolved. The germline V gene has CDR1 LGHNA and CDR2 YSLEER. Trimming left V 0 bases short and J 2 bases short, with 10 bases between. This CDR3 is built from 15 residues. For the CDR3, the DNA is TGCGCCAGCAGCCAAGATACAGCTTTACAAGAGACCCAGTACTTC. This gives the protein CASSQDTALQETQYF.

For the CDR3, the DNA is TGTGCCACCAGCAGAGGACTAGCGGGGATCCAAGAGACCCAGTACTTC. Its protein product is CATSRGLAGIQETQYF. V gene TRBV15 combines with J gene TRBJ2-5; 11 bases line up with TRBD2. From germline, CDR1 is LNHNV and CDR2 YYDKDF (reference sequence). CDR3 size: 16 residues. The J segment lost 1 base and the V segment lost 1 base, leaving 2 bases of the junction unmatched.

V and J are TRBV7-2 and TRBJ2-7, with TRBD2 matching over 12 bases. The CDR3 totals 18 residues. In germline, CDR1 is SGHTA, CDR2 FQGNSA. Trimming removed 1 base from V and 0 bases from J; junction bases left unmatched: 7. The CDR3 loop is CASSLGASGRDGSYEQYF. In DNA, the CDR3 is TGTGCCAGCAGCTTAGGAGCTAGCGGGAGGGACGGCTCCTACGAGCAGTACTTC.

This chain uses TRBV7-9 with TRBJ1-3, with 10 nucleotides matching TRBD1. The CDR3 is 19 residues long. In germline, CDR1 is SEHNR, CDR2 FQNEAQ (reference sequence). V lost 2 bases to trimming and J lost 3 bases; unmatched junction nucleotides: 13. For the CDR3, the DNA is TGTGCCAGCAGCTTACCCTCCTCGGGACAGGGGACTGTTGGAAACACCATATATTTT. Its protein is CASSLPSSGQGTVGNTIYF.

CDR3 DNA sequence: TGTGCCAGCAGCCCCGGCTCGACTAGCGGAGGGGGGGCCCAGTACTTC. Translating gives CASSPGSTSGGGAQYF. The chain uses TRBV9 and TRBJ2-5; 9 bases align to TRBD2. Germline loops: CDR1 SGDLS, CDR2 YYNGEE. Trimming at V came to 4 bases and at J to 9 bases, leaving 16 bases not matched to a gene. This CDR3 is built from 16 residues.

This chain connects TRBV5-1 to TRBJ2-1; 10 nucleotides match TRBD2. This CDR3 comprises 13 residues. CDR1 SGHRS and CDR2 YFSETQ come from the germline V gene. After removal of 8 bases from V and 3 bases from J, the junction contained 2 bases not matched to a gene. The CDR3 loop reads CASSGRSYNEQFF. In nucleotides, the CDR3 is TGCGCCAGTAGCGGGAGGAGCTACAATGAGCAGTTCTTC. Drawing the rest from reference TRBV5-1 and TRBJ2-1, the complete variable domain is KAGVTQTPRYLIKTRGQQVTLSCSPISGHRSVSWYQQTPGQGLQFLFEYFSETQRNKGNFPGRFSGRQFSNSRSEMNVSTLELGDSALYLCASSGRSYNEQFFGPGTRLTVL.

The CDR3 coding sequence is TGCGCCAGCAGCCTTGGGACAGGGAACACCGGGGAGCTGTTTTTT. This sequence encodes CASSLGTGNTGELFF. The chain couples TRBV4-3 to TRBJ2-2; TRBD1 aligns across 8 bases. V trimming: 4 bases; J trimming: 1 base; junction bases outside the gene matches: 2. Germline lookup yields CDR1 LGHNA and CDR2 YSLEER. The CDR3 extends over 15 amino acids.

This clone came up a few times. The chain is built from TRBV27 and TRBJ2-5, with TRBD2 identical over 15 bases. The CDR3 has 15 residues. The ends lost 5 bases at V and 5 bases at J; junction bases unmatched: 3. Germline V gene sequence: CDR1 MNHEY, CDR2 SMNVEV (reference sequence). For the CDR3, the DNA is TGTGCCAGCAGTCGAGGACTAGCGGGGGGGGAGACCCAGTACTTC. Its translation: CASSRGLAGGETQYF.